This TCR beta chain was retrieved from a study of blood T cells in healthy people across ages. Overall study context: Capture by template switching was about one barcoded beta molecule per two T cells.

Roughly 10 milliliters of peripheral blood were drawn from each donor into EDTA-treated tubes. At least 6.5 million PBMCs were isolated per sample. Using a J-beta primer mix together with a sample-barcoded 5' primer, a second PCR was run for about 7 to 12 cycles. MiXCR was run by TCRdb on the 5' RACE reads, yielding one entry per CDR3 protein. The data contain around 750,000 distinct CDR3 sequences, about 53% of them seen just once; the ten biggest clones take up roughly 37%. The V gene lost 3 bases and the J gene lost 5 bases, with 11 bases spanning the gap. In germline, CDR1 is SGHRS, CDR2 YFSETQ. The CDR3 spans 13 residues.

This TCR was sampled from a man aged 80 or over in good health. The sample consisted of blood. The chain is built from TRBV5-1 and TRBJ2-5, with D perhaps TRBD1 (6 bases). The CDR3 DNA reads as TGCGCCAGCAGCTCCGGCGACAGGGAGACCCAGTACTTC. This sequence encodes CASSSGDRETQYF.